These 9 T cell receptor beta chains share one sample of origin, sequenced in a study of T cell repertoires in cytomegalovirus infection. TCRdb reanalysed the reads using MiXCR and keeps one entry per CDR3 protein. The data contain more than 200,000 distinct CDR3 sequences, 8% to 9.5% of them singletons. Material for sequencing was PBMCs. All receptors come from a human donor in good health (CMV status not recorded). Some clones in this sample may be carry-over from other donors' samples.

This clonotype appeared many times. J is TRBJ2-1 and V is TRBV19, with 8 bases lining up with TRBD2. The J segment lost 7 bases and the V segment lost 7 bases, leaving 21 bases of the junction unmatched. Germline CDR1 is LNHDA and CDR2 is SQIVND (reference sequence). The CDR3 is made up of 18 amino acids. CDR3 region: CASTPAGTGGRSRNEQFF. The CDR3 nucleotides are TGTGCCAGTACCCCCGCGGGTACGGGGGGGCGAAGTAGGAATGAGCAGTTCTTC. Filled out from reference TRBV19 and TRBJ2-1, the complete variable domain reads DGGITQSPKYLFRKEGQNVTLSCEQNLNHDAMYWYRQDPGQGLRLIYYSQIVNDFQKGDIAEGYSVSREKKESFPLTVTSAQKNPTAFYLCASTPAGTGGRSRNEQFFGPGTRLTVL.

This clonotype has more than one count but fewer than ten. V is TRBV5-1 and J is TRBJ2-7; D remains ambiguous. Trimming removed 7 bases from V and 0 bases from J, with 8 bases in between. The germline gives CDR1 SGHRS, CDR2 YFSETQ. The CDR3 loop spans 12 amino acids. CDR3 nucleotides: TGCGCCAGCTCGGCATACTCCTACGAGCAGTACTTC. Protein sequence: CASSAYSYEQYF. Drawing the rest from reference TRBV5-1 and TRBJ2-7, the complete variable domain is KAGVTQTPRYLIKTRGQQVTLSCSPISGHRSVSWYQQTPGQGLQFLFEYFSETQRNKGNFPGRFSGRQFSNSRSEMNVSTLELGDSALYLCASSAYSYEQYFGPGTRLTVT.

This clonotype was recorded many times. CDR3 nucleotides: TGTGCCAGCAGTTTACACATAGGGGCAACAAATCAGCCCCAGCATTTT. It specifies CASSLHIGATNQPQHF. The chain uses TRBV28 and TRBJ1-5; possible D gene TRBD1, 5 bases. CDR1 is MDHEN and CDR2 is SYDVKM in the germline V gene. V dropped 2 bases and J dropped 4 bases, with 15 bases sitting between them. CDR3 size: 16 residues.

This clonotype was found many times. Here the CDR3 reads CASSLNPWGTDTQYF. CDR3 in DNA: TGTGCCAGCAGCTTAAACCCCTGGGGCACAGATACGCAGTATTTT. V gene TRBV7-2 combines with J gene TRBJ2-3; D not certain. Germline loops: CDR1 SGHTA, CDR2 FQGNSA. The germline V and J ends were trimmed by 2 bases and 1 base, with 10 bases remaining between them. This CDR3 spans 15 amino acids.

The chain combines TRBV7-4 with TRBJ1-2; no reliable D call. The CDR3 loop spans 12 amino acids. Germline V gene sequence: CDR1 SGHVT, CDR2 SQSDAQ. Trimming took off 1 base at V and 8 bases at J, with 8 bases between the two ends. The CDR3 protein is CASSLEVGGYTF. CDR3 DNA: TGTGCCAGCAGCTTAGAGGTGGGCGGCTACACCTTC.

This clonotype has a count of ten or more. V gene TRBV7-8 combines with J gene TRBJ1-1; D possibly corresponds to TRBD1 (5 bases). Germline-derived CDR1 and CDR2 are SGHVS and FQNEAQ. The CDR3 sequence is 14 residues long. Trimming cost V 5 bases and J 5 bases, with 15 bases left between them. The CDR3 protein is CASSKGEVSTEAFF. For the CDR3, the DNA is TGTGCCAGCAGCAAAGGGGAAGTGAGTACTGAAGCTTTCTTT. The entire variable domain, with the rest obtained from reference TRBV7-8 and TRBJ1-1, is as follows: GAGVSQSPRYKVAKRGQDVALRCDPISGHVSLFWYQQALGQGPEFLTYFQNEAQLDKSGLPSDRFFAERPEGSVSTLKIQRTQQEDSAVYLCASSKGEVSTEAFFGQGTRLTVV.

This clonotype was detected ten times or more. This sequence joins TRBV10-3 and TRBJ2-7, with D perhaps matching TRBD2 (6 bases). The ends were cut back, 4 bases at V and 4 bases at J, with 17 bases in the middle. The CDR3 covers 15 residues. Germline V CDR1 and CDR2: ENHRY, SYGVKD. The CDR3 reads CAISVGTQLRYEQYF. CDR3 bases: TGTGCCATCAGTGTCGGGACTCAGTTACGGTACGAGCAGTACTTC.

This clonotype was recorded at least ten times. This chain links TRBV7-2 with TRBJ1-3; D may be TRBD1 (5 bases). Germline V gives CDR1 SGHTA, CDR2 FQGNSA. Deletions cut 6 bases from V and 7 bases from J, with 13 bases between. There are 13 residues in the CDR3. The CDR3 loop is CASRAGEGNTIYF. In nucleotides, the CDR3 is TGTGCCAGCAGGGCGGGGGAGGGGAACACCATATATTTT.

The chain is built from TRBV7-2 and TRBJ1-4, with D uncertain. This CDR3 has 14 amino acids. Deletions cut 5 bases from V and 7 bases from J, with 14 bases between. Germline V lookup: CDR1 SGHTA, CDR2 FQGNSA. CDR3 region: CASSPRAYGEKLFF. The CDR3 coding sequence is TGTGCCAGCAGCCCACGGGCATACGGTGAAAAACTGTTTTTT.